What follows are 16 T cell receptor beta chains derived from one specimen sequenced in a study of early T cells in non-severe SARS-CoV-2 infection. Each CDR3 protein is one row after TCRdb ran MiXCR on the 5' RACE reads. The table lists more than 95,000 distinct CDR3 sequences, 9.5% to 11% of them singletons. The material sequenced was whole blood, taken at baseline. The receptors originated from an adult who was a healthcare worker with PCR-confirmed SARS-CoV-2 infection or an uninfected control (not recorded which).

As for this clonotype: A single base separates this from a much larger clone, so it may be a read error. V and J are TRBV4-2 and TRBJ2-1; D uncertain. This CDR3 region has 12 residues. Germline V CDR1 and CDR2: LGHNA, YNFKEQ. In DNA, the CDR3 is TGTGTCAGCAGCCAAGATGAATCTCTCACGTTCTTC. The encoded protein is CVSSQDESLTFF.

This clonotype has just a few counts. The rearrangement links TRBV6-1 to TRBJ2-7; D remains unclear. The germline gives CDR1 MNHNS, CDR2 SASEGT. The CDR3 loop spans 11 amino acids. The V gene lost 8 bases and the J gene lost 3 bases, with 8 bases spanning the gap. The CDR3 nucleotides read TGTGCCAGCGTTATCAGCTACGAGCAGTACTTC. It encodes CASVISYEQYF.

At least ten counts were recorded for this clonotype. The J gene is TRBJ2-7, the V gene TRBV7-2, with 9 bases fitting TRBD1. The CDR3 is 15 amino acids. Germline V CDR1 and CDR2: SGHTA, FQGNSA. The V and J ends lost 5 bases and 6 bases, in that order; junction bases with no gene match: 11. The DNA of the CDR3 is TGTGCCAGCAGCGCATCCGGGACAGGGTTAGGCGAGCAGTACTTC. This codes for CASSASGTGLGEQYF.

This clonotype appeared a few times. The chain joins TRBV5-1 to TRBJ1-2, with D unclear. In germline, CDR1 is SGHRS, CDR2 YFSETQ. The CDR3 covers 12 residues. V was trimmed by 4 bases and J by 6 bases, leaving 10 bases between them. CDR3 sequence: CASSPLNDGYTF. CDR3 bases: TGCGCCAGCAGCCCCCTGAACGATGGCTACACCTTC. The whole variable domain, filled in from reference TRBV5-1 and TRBJ1-2, reads KAGVTQTPRYLIKTRGQQVTLSCSPISGHRSVSWYQQTPGQGLQFLFEYFSETQRNKGNFPGRFSGRQFSNSRSEMNVSTLELGDSALYLCASSPLNDGYTFGSGTRLTVV.

The chain joins TRBV5-1 to TRBJ2-3, with a possible D match to TRBD2 (5 bases). The germline V gene encodes CDR1 SGHRS and CDR2 YFSETQ. The CDR3 runs 15 residues. Trimming removed 0 bases from V and 2 bases from J, with 10 bases in between. The CDR3 sequence: CASSLDGDYTDTQYF. For the CDR3, the DNA is TGCGCCAGCAGCTTGGACGGAGACTACACAGATACGCAGTATTTT.

This clonotype was seen ten or more times. This rearrangement joins TRBV28 to TRBJ2-1, with 11 bases lining up with TRBD2. This CDR3 region has 15 residues. V lost 6 bases to trimming and J lost 6 bases; unmatched junction nucleotides: 7. CDR1 MDHEN and CDR2 SYDVKM come from the germline V gene. CDR3 DNA sequence: TGTGCCAGCAGCTCTTATAGCGGGAGGGGCAATGAGCAGTTCTTC. This translates into CASSSYSGRGNEQFF.

This clonotype was counted only a few times. The chain carries TRBV20-1 and TRBJ1-5; tentatively, D is TRBD1 (5 bases). CDR3 size: 16 residues. CDR1 and CDR2 (germline): DFQATT, SNEGSKA (reference sequence). Between the trimmed V and J ends, which lost 0 bases and 0 bases, there was a span of 12 bases. CDR3 in amino acids: CSAREGGQLSNQPQHF. DNA of the CDR3: TGCAGTGCTAGAGAAGGTGGACAACTTAGCAATCAGCCCCAGCATTTT.

The chain has TRBV13 and TRBJ2-6; D is perhaps TRBD1 (6 bases). The germline V and J ends were trimmed by 5 bases and 2 bases, with 10 bases remaining between them. There are 15 residues in the CDR3. Germline lookup yields CDR1 PRHDT and CDR2 FYEKMQ (reference sequence). The CDR3 DNA follows: TGTGCCAGCAGCGCATCAGGGGCTGGGGCCAACGTCCTGACTTTC. Amino acids: CASSASGAGANVLTF.

The rearrangement links TRBV20-1 to TRBJ1-3; D is undetermined. The CDR3 has 12 residues. CDR1 DFQATT and CDR2 SNEGSKA come from the germline V gene (reference sequence). V dropped 6 bases and J dropped 4 bases, with 10 bases sitting between them. The CDR3 nucleotides are TGCAGTGCCGCTCTGTCCGGAAACACCATATATTTT. Protein: CSAALSGNTIYF.

This clonotype is medium-sized in the sample. The genes are TRBV29-1 and TRBJ2-1, with 16 positions matching TRBD2. With 6 bases clipped from V and 6 bases from J, the junction kept 2 bases outside the gene matches. The CDR3 loop spans 14 amino acids. CDR1 is SQVTM and CDR2 is ANQGSEA in the germline V gene. CDR3 nucleotide sequence: TGCAGCGTCGGGACTAGCGGGGGGGCCAATGAGCAGTTCTTC. This translates into CSVGTSGGANEQFF.

The rearrangement joins TRBV10-3 to TRBJ2-1; the D gene is possibly TRBD2 (6 bases). Trimming removed 6 bases at V and 8 bases at J, with 14 bases between. CDR1 is ENHRY and CDR2 is SYGVKD in the germline V gene. The CDR3 runs to 13 residues. The CDR3 reads CAIRPGALHEQFF. The CDR3 nucleotides read TGTGCCATCAGGCCGGGAGCCTTGCATGAGCAGTTCTTC.

This clonotype turned up a few times. The chain combines TRBV6-5 with TRBJ2-3; D possibly matches TRBD1 or TRBD2 (5 bases each). V gave up 4 bases and J gave up 6 bases, with 11 bases separating them. Germline V gives CDR1 MNHEY, CDR2 SVGAGI. This CDR3 contains 13 residues. In nucleotides, the CDR3 is TGTGCCAGCAGTTGGGGGAGAGCCGATACGCAGTATTTT. Its translation: CASSWGRADTQYF.

In this sample, this clonotype turned up many times. The chain carries TRBV20-1 and TRBJ2-2, with TRBD2 matching over 14 bases. Germline values: CDR1 DFQATT, CDR2 SNEGSKA (reference sequence). CDR3 length: 17 amino acids. The junction had 6 bases not matched to a gene; V was cut back by 3 bases and J by 3 bases. The CDR3 is CSARTSGRVLYTGELFF. The DNA of the CDR3 is TGCAGTGCTAGGACTAGCGGGAGGGTCTTGTACACCGGGGAGCTGTTTTTT.

This clonotype was counted many times. V usage is TRBV7-2 and J usage is TRBJ2-6; TRBD1 agrees at 9 bases. There are 18 residues in the CDR3. CDR1 SGHTA and CDR2 FQGNSA come from the germline V gene. The V segment lost 0 bases and the J segment 2 bases; nucleotides outside the gene matches: 5. The CDR3 reads CASSLAFTGGAGANVLTF. CDR3 nucleotide sequence: TGTGCCAGCAGCTTAGCGTTTACAGGGGGCGCTGGGGCCAACGTCCTGACTTTC.

J is TRBJ1-1 and V is TRBV9; unclear D gene. In germline, CDR1 is SGDLS, CDR2 YYNGEE. The length of the CDR3 is 15 residues. Trimming cost V 4 bases and J 0 bases, with 13 bases left between them. Here the CDR3 reads CASSKETAMNTEAFF. CDR3 bases: TGTGCCAGCAGCAAAGAAACAGCCATGAACACTGAAGCTTTCTTT.

The chain joins TRBV11-2 to TRBJ2-1; 10 nucleotides line up with TRBD2. The V gene's germline CDR1 is SGHAT and CDR2 FQNNGV. V shed 5 bases, J shed 5 bases, and the junction held 21 bases outside the gene matches. The CDR3 covers 20 residues. The CDR3 bases are TGTGCCAGCAGCCTACACTCCAGCGGGAGGGCCTTTTCCGTGGACAATGAGCAGTTCTTC. Its translation is CASSLHSSGRAFSVDNEQFF.